This TCR beta chain was captured in a study of cytomegalovirus exposure and HLA in healthy donors. Study-wide results and limits: Later work found that TCR association rates differed between HLA loci; DRB1 had the most and HLA-C the fewest. A later analysis found that most CMV-associated TCR beta chains appeared HLA-restricted. Reports credit the classifier with highly specific, highly sensitive diagnosis of cytomegalovirus status.

In the PCR, 60 Vbeta and 13 Jbeta primers were used. The data were produced by immunoSEQ multiplex PCR, yet TCRdb's version contains in-frame clones alone and is incomplete. Of about 130,000 clones listed, 80% to 90% are singletons. The junction had 10 bases not matched to a gene; V was cut back by 3 bases and J by 5 bases. The CDR3 contains 16 residues. Looked up from germline, CDR1 is SGHTA and CDR2 is FQGNSA. Concerning this clone: Its antigen is currently unknown.

This receptor was identified in a male donor in good health and CMV-seropositive. This chain uses TRBV7-2 with TRBJ2-5; 9 bases line up with TRBD1. What was sequenced was PBMCs. The CDR3 coding sequence is TGTGCCAGCAGCTTCATAGGGACAGGGCTAAGGGAGACCCAGTACTTC. It translates to CASSFIGTGLRETQYF.